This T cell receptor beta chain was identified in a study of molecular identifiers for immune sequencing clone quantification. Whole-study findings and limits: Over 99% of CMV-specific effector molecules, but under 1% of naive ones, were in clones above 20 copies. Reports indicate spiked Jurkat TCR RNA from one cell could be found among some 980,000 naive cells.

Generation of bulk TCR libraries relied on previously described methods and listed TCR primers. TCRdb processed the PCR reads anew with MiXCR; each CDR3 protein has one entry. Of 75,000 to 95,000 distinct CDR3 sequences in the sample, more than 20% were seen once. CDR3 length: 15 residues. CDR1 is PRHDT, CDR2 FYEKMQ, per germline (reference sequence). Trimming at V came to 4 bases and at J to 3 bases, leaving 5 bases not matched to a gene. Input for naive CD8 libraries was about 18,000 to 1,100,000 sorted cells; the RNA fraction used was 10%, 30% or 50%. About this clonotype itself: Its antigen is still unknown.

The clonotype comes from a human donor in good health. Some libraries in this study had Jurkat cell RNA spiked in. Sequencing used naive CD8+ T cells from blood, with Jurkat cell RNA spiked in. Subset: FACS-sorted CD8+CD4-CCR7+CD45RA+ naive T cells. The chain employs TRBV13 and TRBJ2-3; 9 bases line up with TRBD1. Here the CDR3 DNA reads TGTGCCAGCAGCTCTTGGGACAGGGTTACAGATACGCAGTATTTT. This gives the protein CASSSWDRVTDTQYF.